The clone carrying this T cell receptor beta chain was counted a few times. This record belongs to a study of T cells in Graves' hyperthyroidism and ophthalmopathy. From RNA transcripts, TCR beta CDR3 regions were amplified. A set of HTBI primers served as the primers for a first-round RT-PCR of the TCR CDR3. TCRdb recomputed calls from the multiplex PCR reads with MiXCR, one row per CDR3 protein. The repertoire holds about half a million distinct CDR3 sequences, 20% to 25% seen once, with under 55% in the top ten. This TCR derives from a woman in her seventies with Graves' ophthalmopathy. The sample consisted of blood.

In DNA, the CDR3 is TGTGCCAGCAGTTTTCAGCGGGAGGTCTCCTACAATGAGCAGTTCTTC. This codes for CASSFQREVSYNEQFF. The rearrangement uses TRBV6-2 or TRBV6-3 and TRBJ2-1, with 9 bases matching TRBD2. Germline CDR1 and CDR2: MNHEY and SVGEGT. This CDR3 is built from 16 residues. V was pared by 4 bases and J by 0 bases, with 4 bases of the junction left unmatched.